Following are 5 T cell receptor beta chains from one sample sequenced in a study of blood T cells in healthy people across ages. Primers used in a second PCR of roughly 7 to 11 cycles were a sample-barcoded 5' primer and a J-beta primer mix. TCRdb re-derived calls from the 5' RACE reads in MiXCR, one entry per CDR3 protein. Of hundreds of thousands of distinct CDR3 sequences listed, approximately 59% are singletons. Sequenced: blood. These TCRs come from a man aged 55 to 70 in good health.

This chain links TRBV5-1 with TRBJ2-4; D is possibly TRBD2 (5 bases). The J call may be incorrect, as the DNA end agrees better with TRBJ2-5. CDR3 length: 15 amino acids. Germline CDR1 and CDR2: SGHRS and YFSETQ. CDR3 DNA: TGCGCCAGCAGCCCAAATGCGGGCTTTGAGGAGACCCAGTACTTC. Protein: CASSPNAGFEETQYF.

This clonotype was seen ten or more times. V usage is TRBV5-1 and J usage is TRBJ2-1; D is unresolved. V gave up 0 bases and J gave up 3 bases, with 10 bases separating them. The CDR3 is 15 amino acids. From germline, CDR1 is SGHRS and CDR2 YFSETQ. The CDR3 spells CASSLAPTLYNEQFF. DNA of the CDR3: TGCGCCAGCAGCTTGGCCCCGACACTCTACAATGAGCAGTTCTTC.

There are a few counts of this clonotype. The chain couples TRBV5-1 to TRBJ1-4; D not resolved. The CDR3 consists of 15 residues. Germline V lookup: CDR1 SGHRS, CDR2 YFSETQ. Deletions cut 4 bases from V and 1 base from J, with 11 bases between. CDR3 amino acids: CASSPDGRTNEKLFF. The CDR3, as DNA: TGCGCCAGCAGCCCGGACGGAAGAACTAATGAAAAACTGTTTTTT. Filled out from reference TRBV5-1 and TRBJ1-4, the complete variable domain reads KAGVTQTPRYLIKTRGQQVTLSCSPISGHRSVSWYQQTPGQGLQFLFEYFSETQRNKGNFPGRFSGRQFSNSRSEMNVSTLELGDSALYLCASSPDGRTNEKLFFGSGTQLSVL.

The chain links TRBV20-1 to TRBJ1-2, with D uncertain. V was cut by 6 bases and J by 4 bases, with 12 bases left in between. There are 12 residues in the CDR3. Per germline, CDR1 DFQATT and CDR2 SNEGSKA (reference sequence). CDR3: CSAPDPSYGYTF. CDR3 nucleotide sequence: TGCAGTGCCCCAGATCCCTCCTATGGCTACACCTTC.

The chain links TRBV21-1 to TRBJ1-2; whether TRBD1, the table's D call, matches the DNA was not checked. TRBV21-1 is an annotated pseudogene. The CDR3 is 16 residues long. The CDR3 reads CASSKFWDGENYGYTF. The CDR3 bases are TGTGCCAGCAGCAAATTTTGGGACGGGGAGAACTATGGCTACACCTTC.